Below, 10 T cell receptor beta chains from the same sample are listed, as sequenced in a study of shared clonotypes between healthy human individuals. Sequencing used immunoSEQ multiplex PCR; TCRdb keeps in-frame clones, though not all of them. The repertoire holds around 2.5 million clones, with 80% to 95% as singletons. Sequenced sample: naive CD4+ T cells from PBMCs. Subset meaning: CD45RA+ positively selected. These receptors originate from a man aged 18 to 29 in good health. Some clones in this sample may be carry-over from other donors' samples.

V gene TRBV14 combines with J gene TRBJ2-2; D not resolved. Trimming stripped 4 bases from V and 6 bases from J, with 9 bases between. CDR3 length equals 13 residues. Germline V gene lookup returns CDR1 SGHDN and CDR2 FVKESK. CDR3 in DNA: TGTGCCAGCAGCCCTATCAGGTCCGGGGAGCTGTTTTTT. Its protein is CASSPIRSGELFF.

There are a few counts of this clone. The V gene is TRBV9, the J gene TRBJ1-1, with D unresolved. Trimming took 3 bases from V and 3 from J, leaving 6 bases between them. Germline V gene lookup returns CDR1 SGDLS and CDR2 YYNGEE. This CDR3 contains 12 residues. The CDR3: CASSASYTEAFF. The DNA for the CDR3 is TGTGCCAGCAGCGCAAGTTACACTGAAGCTTTCTTT.

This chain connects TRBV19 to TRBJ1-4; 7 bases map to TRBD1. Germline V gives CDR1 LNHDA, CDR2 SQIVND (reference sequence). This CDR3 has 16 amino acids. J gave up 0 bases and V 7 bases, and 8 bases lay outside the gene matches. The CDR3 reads CASTMGQTTTNEKLFF. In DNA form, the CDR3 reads TGTGCCAGTACCATGGGACAGACTACAACTAATGAAAAACTGTTTTTT.

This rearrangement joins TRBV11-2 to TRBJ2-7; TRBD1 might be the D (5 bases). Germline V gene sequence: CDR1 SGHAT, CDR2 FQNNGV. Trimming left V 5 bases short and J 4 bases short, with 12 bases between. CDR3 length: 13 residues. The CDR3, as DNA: TGTGCCAGCAGCGTCAGGGCTCCTTACGAGCAGTACTTC. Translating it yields CASSVRAPYEQYF.

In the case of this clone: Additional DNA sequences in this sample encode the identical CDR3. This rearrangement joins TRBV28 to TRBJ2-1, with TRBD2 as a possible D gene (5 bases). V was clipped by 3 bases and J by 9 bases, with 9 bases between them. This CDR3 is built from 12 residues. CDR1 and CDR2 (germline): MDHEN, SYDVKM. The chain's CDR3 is CASSLVGLEQFF. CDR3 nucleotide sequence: TGTGCCAGCAGTTTGGTAGGACTTGAGCAGTTCTTC.

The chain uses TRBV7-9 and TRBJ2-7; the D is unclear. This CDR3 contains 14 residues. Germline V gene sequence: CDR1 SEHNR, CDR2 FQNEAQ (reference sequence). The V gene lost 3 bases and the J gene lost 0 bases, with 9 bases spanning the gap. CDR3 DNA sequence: TGTGCCAGCAGCTTCACAGAATTCTCCTACGAGCAGTACTTC. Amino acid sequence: CASSFTEFSYEQYF.

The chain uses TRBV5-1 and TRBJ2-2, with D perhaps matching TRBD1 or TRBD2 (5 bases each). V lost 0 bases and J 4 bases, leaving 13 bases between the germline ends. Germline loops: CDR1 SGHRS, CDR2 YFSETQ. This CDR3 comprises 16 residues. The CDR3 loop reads CASSLERGPGTGELFF. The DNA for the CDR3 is TGCGCCAGCAGCTTGGAGAGGGGTCCTGGCACCGGGGAGCTGTTTTTT.

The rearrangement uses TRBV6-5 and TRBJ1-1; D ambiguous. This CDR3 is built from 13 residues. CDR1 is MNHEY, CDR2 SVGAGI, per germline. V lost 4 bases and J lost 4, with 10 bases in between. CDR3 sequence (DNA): TGTGCCAGCAGTTCCGACAAGACCACTGAAGCTTTCTTT. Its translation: CASSSDKTTEAFF.

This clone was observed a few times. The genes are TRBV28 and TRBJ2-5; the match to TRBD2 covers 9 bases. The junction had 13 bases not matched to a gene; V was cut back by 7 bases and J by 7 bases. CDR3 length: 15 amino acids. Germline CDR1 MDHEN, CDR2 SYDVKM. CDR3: CASKYSGRAHSTQYF. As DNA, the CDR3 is TGTGCCAGCAAGTATAGCGGGAGAGCCCATTCGACCCAGTACTTC.

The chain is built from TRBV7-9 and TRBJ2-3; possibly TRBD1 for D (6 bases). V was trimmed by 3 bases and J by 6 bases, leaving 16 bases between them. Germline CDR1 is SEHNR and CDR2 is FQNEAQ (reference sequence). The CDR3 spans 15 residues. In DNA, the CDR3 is TGTGCCAGCAGCTTTTCGACAGGCGGCGGGGATACGCAGTATTTT. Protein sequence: CASSFSTGGGDTQYF.